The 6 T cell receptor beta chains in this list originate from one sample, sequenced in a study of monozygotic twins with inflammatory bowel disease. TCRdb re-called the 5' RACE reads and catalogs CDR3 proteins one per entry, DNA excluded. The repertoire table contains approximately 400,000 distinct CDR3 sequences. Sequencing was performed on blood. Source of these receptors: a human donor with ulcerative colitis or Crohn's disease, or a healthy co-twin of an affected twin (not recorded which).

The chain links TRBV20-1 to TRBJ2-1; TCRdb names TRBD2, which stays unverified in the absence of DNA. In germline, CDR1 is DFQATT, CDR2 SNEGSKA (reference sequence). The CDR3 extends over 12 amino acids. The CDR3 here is CSAWGGPPEEFF.

CDR3 protein: CASSGAIWGDTQYF. The rearrangement uses TRBV11-2 and TRBJ2-3; the TRBD1 assignment by TCRdb is unverifiable without DNA. CDR3 size: 14 residues. Germline V gene sequence: CDR1 SGHAT, CDR2 FQNNGV.

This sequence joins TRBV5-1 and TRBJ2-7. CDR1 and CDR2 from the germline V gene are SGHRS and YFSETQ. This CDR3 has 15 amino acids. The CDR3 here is CASSLVPQSSYEQYF.

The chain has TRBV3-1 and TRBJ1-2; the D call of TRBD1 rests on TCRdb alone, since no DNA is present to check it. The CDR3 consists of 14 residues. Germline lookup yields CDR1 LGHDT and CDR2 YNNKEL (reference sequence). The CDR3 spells CASGRNRVVDGYTF.

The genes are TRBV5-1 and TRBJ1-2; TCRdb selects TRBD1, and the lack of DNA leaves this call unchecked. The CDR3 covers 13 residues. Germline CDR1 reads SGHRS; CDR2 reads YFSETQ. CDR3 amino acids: CASSLGQGYAYTF. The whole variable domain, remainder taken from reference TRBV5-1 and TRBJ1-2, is KAGVTQTPRYLIKTRGQQVTLSCSPISGHRSVSWYQQTPGQGLQFLFEYFSETQRNKGNFPGRFSGRQFSNSRSEMNVSTLELGDSALYLCASSLGQGYAYTFGSGTRLTVV.

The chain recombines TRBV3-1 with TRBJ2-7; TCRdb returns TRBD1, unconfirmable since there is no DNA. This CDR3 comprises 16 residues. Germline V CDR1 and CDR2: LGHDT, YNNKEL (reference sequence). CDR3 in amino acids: CASSRQQGRGSYEQYF.